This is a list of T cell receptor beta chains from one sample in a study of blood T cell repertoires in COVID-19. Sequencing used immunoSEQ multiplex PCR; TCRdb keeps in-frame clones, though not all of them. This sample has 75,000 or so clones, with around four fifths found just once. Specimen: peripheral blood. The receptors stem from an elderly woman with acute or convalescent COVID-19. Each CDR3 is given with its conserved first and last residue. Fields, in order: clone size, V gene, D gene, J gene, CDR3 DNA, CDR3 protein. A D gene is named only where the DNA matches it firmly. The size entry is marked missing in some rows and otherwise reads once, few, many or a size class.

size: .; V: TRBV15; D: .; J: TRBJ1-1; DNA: TGTGCCACCAGCAGAGAGCGGACAGCCGTGAACACTGAAGCTTTCTTT; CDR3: CATSRERTAVNTEAFF
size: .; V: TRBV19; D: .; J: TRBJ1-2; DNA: TGTGCCAGTAGTAACTGGGCAGATCGTATATATGGCTACACCTTC; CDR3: CASSNWADRIYGYTF
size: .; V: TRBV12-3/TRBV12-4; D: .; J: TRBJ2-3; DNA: TGTGCCAGCAGCCACGAGTATACGCAGTATTTT; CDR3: CASSHEYTQYF
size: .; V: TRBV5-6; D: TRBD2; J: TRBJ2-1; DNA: TGTGCCAGCAGCTTCGGGCTAGCGGGTAGAGGTAATGAGCAGTTCTTC; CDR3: CASSFGLAGRGNEQFF
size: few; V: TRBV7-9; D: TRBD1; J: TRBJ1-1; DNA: TGTGCCAGCAGCCACGACACGACAGGGACTGAAGCTTTCTTT; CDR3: CASSHDTTGTEAFF
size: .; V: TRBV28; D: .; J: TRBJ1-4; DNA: TGTGCCAGCAGAGAACAGGGTGCAACTAATGAAAAACTGTTTTTT; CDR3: CASREQGATNEKLFF
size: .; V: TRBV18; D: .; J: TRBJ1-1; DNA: TGTGCCAGCTCACCTCAACAGGGATATGAAGCTTTCTTT; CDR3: CASSPQQGYEAFF
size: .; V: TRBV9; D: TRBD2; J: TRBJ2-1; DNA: TGTGCCAGCAGCGTAAAAACGGGAGGCTACAATGAGCAGTTCTTC; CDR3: CASSVKTGGYNEQFF
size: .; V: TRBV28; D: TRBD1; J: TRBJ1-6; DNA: TGTGCCAGCAGGACAGGGGCCCTCATTGGGAATTCACCCCTCCACTTT; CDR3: CASRTGALIGNSPLHF
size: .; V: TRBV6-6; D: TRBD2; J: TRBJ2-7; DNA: TGTGCCAGCAGGGACCCGGGAGGATACGAGCAGTACTTC; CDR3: CASRDPGGYEQYF
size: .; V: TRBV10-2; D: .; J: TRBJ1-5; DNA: TGCGCCAGCAGTGAGTACCAGGGGAGTTTAGGGCAGCCCCAGCATTTT; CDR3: CASSEYQGSLGQPQHF
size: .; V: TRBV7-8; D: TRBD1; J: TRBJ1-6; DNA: TGTGCCAGCAGCCCGGGACAGGGGAATTCACCCCTCCACTTT; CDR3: CASSPGQGNSPLHF
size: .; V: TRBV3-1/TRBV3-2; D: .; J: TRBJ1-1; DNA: TGTGCCAGCAGCCGGACAGAGAACACTGAAGCTTTCTTT; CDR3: CASSRTENTEAFF
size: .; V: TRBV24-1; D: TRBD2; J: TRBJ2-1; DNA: TGTGCCACCAGTGAGCCCGGGACTATCAATGAGCAGTTCTTC; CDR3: CATSEPGTINEQFF
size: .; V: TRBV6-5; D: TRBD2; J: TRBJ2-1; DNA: TGTGCCAGCAGGAATAGCGGGGGTCATGAGCAGTTCTTC; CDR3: CASRNSGGHEQFF
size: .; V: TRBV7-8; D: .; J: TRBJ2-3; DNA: TGTGCCAGCAGCCCCACTCGGCGGGATACGCAGTATTTT; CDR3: CASSPTRRDTQYF
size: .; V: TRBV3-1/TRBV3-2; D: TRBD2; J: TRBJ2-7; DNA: TGTGCCAGCAGTTTACTAGCGGGAGGTGGGGACGAGCAGTACTTC; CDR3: CASSLLAGGGDEQYF
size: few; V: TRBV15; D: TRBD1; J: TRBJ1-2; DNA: TGTGCCACCAGCGGGGACAGAGTGAAAACCTTC; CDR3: CATSGDRVKTF
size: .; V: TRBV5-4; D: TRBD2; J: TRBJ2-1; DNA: TGTGCCAGCAGCTTGGCCTTGCGGGGGGGGAGCTACAATGAGCAGTTCTTC; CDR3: CASSLALRGGSYNEQFF
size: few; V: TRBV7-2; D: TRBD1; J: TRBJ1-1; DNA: TGTGCCAGCAGCCGGGACAGGAGAGGTGAAGCTTTCTTT; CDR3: CASSRDRRGEAFF
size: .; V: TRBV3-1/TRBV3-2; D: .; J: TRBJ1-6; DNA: TGTGCCAGCAGTATAGACAGTGGCAATTCACCCCTCCACTTT; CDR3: CASSIDSGNSPLHF
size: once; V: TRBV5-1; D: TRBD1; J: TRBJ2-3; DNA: TGCGCCAGCAGCTTGGGACAGGGGTTCACAGATACGCAGTATTTT; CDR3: CASSLGQGFTDTQYF
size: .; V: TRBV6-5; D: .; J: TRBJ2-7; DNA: TGTGCCAGCAGTTACGGACAGCCTGGCGTGTACGAGCAGTACTTC; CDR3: CASSYGQPGVYEQYF
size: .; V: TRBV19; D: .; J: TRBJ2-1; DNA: TGTGCCAGTAGTATAGACGGGGTTGGGATAAATGAGCAGTTCTTC; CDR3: CASSIDGVGINEQFF
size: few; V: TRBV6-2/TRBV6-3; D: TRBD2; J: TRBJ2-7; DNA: TGTGCCAGCAGTTACCCGGGAGGCTACGAGCAGTACTTC; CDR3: CASSYPGGYEQYF
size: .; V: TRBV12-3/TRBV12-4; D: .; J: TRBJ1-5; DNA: TGTGCCAGCAGTTTGAGGGAAAATCAGCCCCAGCATTTT; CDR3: CASSLRENQPQHF
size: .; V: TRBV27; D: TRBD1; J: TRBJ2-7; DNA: TGTGCCAGCAGTTACAGGGGAGCCTACGAGCAGTACTTC; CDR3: CASSYRGAYEQYF
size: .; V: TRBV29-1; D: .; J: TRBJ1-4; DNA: TGCAGCGTTGCCCGCGGTAGGAAACTGTTTTTT; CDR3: CSVARGRKLFF
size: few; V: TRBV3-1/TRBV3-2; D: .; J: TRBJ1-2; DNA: TGTGCCAGCAGCCAAGAACAGCTCTATGGCTACACCTTC; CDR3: CASSQEQLYGYTF
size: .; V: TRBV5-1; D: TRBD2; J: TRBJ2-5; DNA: TGCGCCAGCAGCTTGACTAGCGGGATGCAAGAGACCCAGTACTTC; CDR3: CASSLTSGMQETQYF
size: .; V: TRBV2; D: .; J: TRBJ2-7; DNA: TGTGCCAGCAGTGTCGCCAGGGTGGGGGAGCAGTACTTC; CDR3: CASSVARVGEQYF
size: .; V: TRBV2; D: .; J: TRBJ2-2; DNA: TGTGCCAGCAGGGTCGACAGAGCAAACACCGGGGAGCTGTTTTTT; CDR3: CASRVDRANTGELFF
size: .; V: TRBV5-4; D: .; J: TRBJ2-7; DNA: TGTGCCAGCAGCCCCGTAGACACTTACGAGCAGTACTTC; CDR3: CASSPVDTYEQYF